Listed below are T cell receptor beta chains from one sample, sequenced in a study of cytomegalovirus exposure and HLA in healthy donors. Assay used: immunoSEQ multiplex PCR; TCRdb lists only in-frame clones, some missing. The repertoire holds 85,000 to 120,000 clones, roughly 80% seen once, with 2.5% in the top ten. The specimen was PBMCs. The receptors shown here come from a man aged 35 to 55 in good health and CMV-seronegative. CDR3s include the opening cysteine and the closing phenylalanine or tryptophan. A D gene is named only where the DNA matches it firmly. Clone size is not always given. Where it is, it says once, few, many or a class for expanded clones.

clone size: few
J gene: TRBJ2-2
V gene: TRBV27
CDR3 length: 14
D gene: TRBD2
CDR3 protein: CASSFSSGGGELFF
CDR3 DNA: TGTGCCAGCAGTTTTTCTAGCGGGGGCGGGGAGCTGTTTTTT

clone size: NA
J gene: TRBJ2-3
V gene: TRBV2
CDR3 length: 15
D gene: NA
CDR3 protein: CASIKESLAPDTQYF
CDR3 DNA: TGTGCCAGCATCAAGGAGTCACTAGCCCCAGATACGCAGTATTTT

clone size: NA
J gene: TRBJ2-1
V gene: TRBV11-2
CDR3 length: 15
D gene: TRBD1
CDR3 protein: CASSSWDRVNNEQFF
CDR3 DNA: TGTGCCAGCAGCTCTTGGGACAGGGTAAACAATGAGCAGTTCTTC

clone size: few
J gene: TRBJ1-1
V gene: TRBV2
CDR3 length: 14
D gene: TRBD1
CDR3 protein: CASSRQGSSTEAFF
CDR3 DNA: TGTGCCAGCAGTCGACAGGGGTCGAGCACTGAAGCTTTCTTT

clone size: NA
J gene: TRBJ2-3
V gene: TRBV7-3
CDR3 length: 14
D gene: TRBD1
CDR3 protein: CASSLGTATDTQYF
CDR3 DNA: TGTGCCAGCAGCTTAGGGACAGCCACAGATACGCAGTATTTT

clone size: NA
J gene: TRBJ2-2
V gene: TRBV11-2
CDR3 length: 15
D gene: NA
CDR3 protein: CASSQTQGKAGELFF
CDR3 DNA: TGTGCCAGCAGCCAAACACAGGGTAAAGCCGGGGAGCTGTTTTTT

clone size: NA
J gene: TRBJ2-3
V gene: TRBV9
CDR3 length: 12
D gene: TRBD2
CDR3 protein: CASGGGTDTQYF
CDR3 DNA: TGTGCCAGCGGGGGGGGCACAGATACGCAGTATTTT

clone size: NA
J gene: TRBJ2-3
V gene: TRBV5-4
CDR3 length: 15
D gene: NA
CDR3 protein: CASSLRAGALDTQYF
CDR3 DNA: TGTGCCAGCAGCTTGAGGGCGGGGGCGTTAGATACGCAGTATTTT

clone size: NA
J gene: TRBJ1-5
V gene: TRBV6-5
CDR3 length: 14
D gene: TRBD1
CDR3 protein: CASRGQGQGQPQHF
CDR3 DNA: TGTGCCAGCAGAGGACAGGGGCAGGGTCAGCCCCAGCATTTT

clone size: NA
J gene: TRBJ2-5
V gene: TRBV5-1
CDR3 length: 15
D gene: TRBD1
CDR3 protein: CASSLEGTGEETQYF
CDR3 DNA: TGCGCCAGCAGCTTGGAAGGGACAGGGGAAGAGACCCAGTACTTC

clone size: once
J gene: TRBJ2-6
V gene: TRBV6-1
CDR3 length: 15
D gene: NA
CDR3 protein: CASSERGSGANVLTF
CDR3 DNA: TGTGCCAGCAGTGAACGGGGCTCTGGGGCCAACGTCCTGACTTTC

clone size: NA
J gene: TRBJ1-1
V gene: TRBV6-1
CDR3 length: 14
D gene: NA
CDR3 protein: CASSEPGRGPEAFF
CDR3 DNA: TGTGCCAGCAGTGAACCAGGGCGGGGTCCTGAAGCTTTCTTT

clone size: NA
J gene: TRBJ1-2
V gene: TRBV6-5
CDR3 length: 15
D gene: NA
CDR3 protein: CASSYSNQGRDGYTF
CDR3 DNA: TGTGCCAGCAGTTACTCGAATCAGGGGAGGGATGGCTACACCTTC

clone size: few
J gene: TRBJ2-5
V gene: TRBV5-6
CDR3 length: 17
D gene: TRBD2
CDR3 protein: CASSLAIGGGVQETQYF
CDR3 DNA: TGTGCCAGCAGCTTGGCGATTGGCGGGGGGGTCCAAGAGACCCAGTACTTC

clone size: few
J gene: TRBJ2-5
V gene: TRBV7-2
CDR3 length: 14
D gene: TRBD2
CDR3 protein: CASSRGGAQETQYF
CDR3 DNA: TGTGCCAGCAGTCGCGGGGGGGCGCAAGAGACCCAGTACTTC

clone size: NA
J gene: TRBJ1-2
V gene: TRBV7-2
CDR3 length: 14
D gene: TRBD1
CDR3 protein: CASSTQTGNYGYTF
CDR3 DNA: TGTGCCAGCAGCACCCAGACAGGGAACTATGGCTACACCTTC

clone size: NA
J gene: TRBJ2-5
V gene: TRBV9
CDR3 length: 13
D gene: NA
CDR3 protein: CASSQTVQETQYF
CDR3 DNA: TGTGCCAGCAGTCAGACAGTACAAGAGACCCAGTACTTC

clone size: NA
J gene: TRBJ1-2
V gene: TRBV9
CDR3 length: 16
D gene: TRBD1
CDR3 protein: CASSATPGQGAHGYTF
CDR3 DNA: TGTGCCAGCAGCGCTACCCCGGGACAGGGGGCCCATGGCTACACCTTC

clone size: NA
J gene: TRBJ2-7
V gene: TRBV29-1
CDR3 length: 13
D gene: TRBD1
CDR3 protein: CSVRTGGGGEQYF
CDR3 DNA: TGCAGCGTCCGAACAGGGGGCGGGGGCGAGCAGTACTTC

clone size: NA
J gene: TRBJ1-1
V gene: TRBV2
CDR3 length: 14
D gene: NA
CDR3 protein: CASSGGMMATEAFF
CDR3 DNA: TGTGCCAGCAGTGGCGGGATGATGGCGACTGAAGCTTTCTTT

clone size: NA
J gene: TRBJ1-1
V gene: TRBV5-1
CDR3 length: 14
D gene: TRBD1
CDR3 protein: CASSLRTGEGEAFF
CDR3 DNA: TGCGCCAGCAGCTTGAGGACAGGGGAAGGTGAAGCTTTCTTT

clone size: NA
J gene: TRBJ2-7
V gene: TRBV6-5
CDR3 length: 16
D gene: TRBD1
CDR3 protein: CASSSPVQGNAYEQYF
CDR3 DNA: TGTGCCAGCAGTTCTCCGGTACAGGGGAACGCCTACGAGCAGTACTTC

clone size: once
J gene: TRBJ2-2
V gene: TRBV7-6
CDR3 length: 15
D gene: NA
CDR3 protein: CASSLAVDSTGELFF
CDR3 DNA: TGTGCCAGCAGCTTAGCGGTCGACAGCACCGGGGAGCTGTTTTTT